What follows describes a single T cell receptor (beta chain). What it binds is not known. TCRdb itself ran the reads through MiXCR, one entry per CDR3 protein. The table records about 770,000 distinct CDR3 sequences, 25% to 30% of them present only once. The sample comes from a study of T cell repertoires in cytomegalovirus infection. Study as a whole: It was recently identified HLA-C-restricted and well-studied HLA-B-restricted CMV epitopes that the study used. Public TCR beta signatures marked donors with CMV infection and the matching HLA. Study outcomes and limitations: HLA-C-restricted, CMV-specific TCR beta clonotypes were dominant ex vivo. Accumulated public TCR beta family frequency recognized individuals carrying CMV together with the relevant HLA.

J was trimmed by 3 bases and V by 3 bases; bases with no gene match: 1. This CDR3 spans 15 amino acids. Germline V gene lookup returns CDR1 SGHNT and CDR2 YYREEE (reference sequence). The receptor comes from a human donor in good health (CMV status not recorded). Some clones in this sample may be carry-over from other donors' samples. The material sequenced was cultured CD8+ T cells from PBMCs, taken from culture after CMV antigen stimulation. The genes are TRBV5-4 and TRBJ1-6; 9 bases align to TRBD1. CDR3 sequence: CASSWGQGYNSPLHF. The CDR3 nucleotides read TGTGCCAGCAGCTGGGGACAGGGCTATAATTCACCCCTCCACTTT.